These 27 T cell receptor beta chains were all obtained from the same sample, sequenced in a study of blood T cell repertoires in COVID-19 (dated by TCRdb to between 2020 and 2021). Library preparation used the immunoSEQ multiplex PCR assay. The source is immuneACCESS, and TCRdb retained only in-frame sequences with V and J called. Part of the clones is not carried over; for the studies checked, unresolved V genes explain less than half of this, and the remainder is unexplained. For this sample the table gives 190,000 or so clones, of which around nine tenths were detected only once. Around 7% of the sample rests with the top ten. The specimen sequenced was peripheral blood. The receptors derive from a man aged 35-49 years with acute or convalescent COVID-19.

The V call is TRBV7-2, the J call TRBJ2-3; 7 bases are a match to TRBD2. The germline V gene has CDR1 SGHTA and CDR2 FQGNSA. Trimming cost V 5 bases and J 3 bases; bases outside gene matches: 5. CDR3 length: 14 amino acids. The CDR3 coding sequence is TGTGCCAGCAGCCCACTACTAGCGACAGATACGCAGTATTTT. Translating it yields CASSPLLATDTQYF.

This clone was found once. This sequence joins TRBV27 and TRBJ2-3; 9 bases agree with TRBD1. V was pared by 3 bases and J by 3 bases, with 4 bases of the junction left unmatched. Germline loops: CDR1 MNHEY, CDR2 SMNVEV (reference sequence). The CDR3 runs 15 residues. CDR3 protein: CASSFGTGRTDTQYF. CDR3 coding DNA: TGTGCCAGCAGTTTCGGGACAGGGCGGACAGATACGCAGTATTTT.

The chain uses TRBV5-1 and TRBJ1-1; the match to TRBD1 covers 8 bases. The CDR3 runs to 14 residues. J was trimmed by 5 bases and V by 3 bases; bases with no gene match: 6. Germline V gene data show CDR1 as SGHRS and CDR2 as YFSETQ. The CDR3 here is CASSSKTGETEAFF. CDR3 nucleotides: TGCGCCAGCAGCTCAAAGACAGGGGAAACTGAAGCTTTCTTT.

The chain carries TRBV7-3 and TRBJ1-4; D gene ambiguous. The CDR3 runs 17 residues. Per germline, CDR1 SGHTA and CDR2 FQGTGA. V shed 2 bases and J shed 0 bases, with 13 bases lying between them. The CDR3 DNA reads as TGTGCCAGCAGCTTAGCCCCCCCCCGCGCAACTAATGAAAAACTGTTTTTT. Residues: CASSLAPPRATNEKLFF.

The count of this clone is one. The CDR3 is CASSRTGKLFF. CDR3 DNA: TGCGCCAGCAGTCGAACGGGAAAACTGTTTTTT. The J gene is TRBJ1-4, the V gene TRBV4-1; no firm D call. This CDR3 is built from 11 residues. Germline CDR1 and CDR2: MGHRA and YSYEKL. Trimming pared 6 bases from V and 10 bases from J, leaving 9 bases between.

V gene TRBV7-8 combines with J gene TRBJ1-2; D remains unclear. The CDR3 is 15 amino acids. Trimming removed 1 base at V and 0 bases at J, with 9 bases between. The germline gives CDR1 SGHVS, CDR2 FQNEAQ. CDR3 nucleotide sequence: TGTGCCAGCAGCTTAGGACTACATACTAACTATGGCTACACCTTC. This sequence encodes CASSLGLHTNYGYTF.

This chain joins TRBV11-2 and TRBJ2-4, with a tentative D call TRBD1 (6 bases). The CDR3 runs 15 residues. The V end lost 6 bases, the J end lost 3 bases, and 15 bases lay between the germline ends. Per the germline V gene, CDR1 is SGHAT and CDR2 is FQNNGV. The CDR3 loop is CASSFRGQIKNIQYF. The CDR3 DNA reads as TGTGCCAGCAGTTTCCGGGGACAAATCAAAAACATTCAGTACTTC.

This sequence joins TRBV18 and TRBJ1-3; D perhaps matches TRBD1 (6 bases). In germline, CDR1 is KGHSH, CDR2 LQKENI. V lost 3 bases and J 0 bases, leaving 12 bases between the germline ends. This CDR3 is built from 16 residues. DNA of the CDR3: TGTGCCAGCTCACCTAGACAGGCGTTCTCTGGAAACACCATATATTTT. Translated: CASSPRQAFSGNTIYF.

The CDR3 region is CASSQGGIDGGELFF. The CDR3 region has the DNA TGCGCCAGCAGCCAAGGCGGTATAGATGGCGGGGAGCTGTTTTTT. The V call is TRBV4-3, the J call TRBJ2-2; D call uncertain. In germline, CDR1 is LGHNA, CDR2 YSLEER. The CDR3 contains 15 residues. V gave up 1 base and J gave up 7 bases, with 13 bases separating them.

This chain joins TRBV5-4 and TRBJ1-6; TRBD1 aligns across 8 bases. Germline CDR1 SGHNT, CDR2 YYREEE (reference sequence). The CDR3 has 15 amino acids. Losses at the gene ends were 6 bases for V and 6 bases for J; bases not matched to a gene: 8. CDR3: CASNQGQVLNSPLHF. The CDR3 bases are TGTGCCAGCAACCAGGGACAGGTCCTTAATTCACCCCTCCACTTT. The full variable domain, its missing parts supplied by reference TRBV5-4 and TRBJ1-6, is ETGVTQSPTHLIKTRGQQVTLRCSSQSGHNTVSWYQQALGQGPQFIFQYYREEENGRGNFPPRFSGLQFPNYSSELNVNALELDDSALYLCASNQGQVLNSPLHFGNGTRLTVT.

Here the CDR3 DNA reads TGTGCCAGCAGCATGGACAGGGTAGAGTATGGCTACACCTTC. Translated: CASSMDRVEYGYTF. The chain recombines TRBV5-6 with TRBJ1-2, with TRBD1 matching over 8 bases. The germline V gene encodes CDR1 SGHDT and CDR2 YYEEEE. V gave up 4 bases and J gave up 5 bases; unmatched junction bases: 7. CDR3 length: 14 residues.

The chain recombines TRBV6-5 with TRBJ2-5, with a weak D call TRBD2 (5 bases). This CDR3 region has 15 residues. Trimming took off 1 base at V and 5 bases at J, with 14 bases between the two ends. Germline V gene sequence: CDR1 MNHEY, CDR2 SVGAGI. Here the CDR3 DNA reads TGTGCCAGCAGTTACTTCGGGGTTTTATGGGAGACCCAGTACTTC. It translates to CASSYFGVLWETQYF.

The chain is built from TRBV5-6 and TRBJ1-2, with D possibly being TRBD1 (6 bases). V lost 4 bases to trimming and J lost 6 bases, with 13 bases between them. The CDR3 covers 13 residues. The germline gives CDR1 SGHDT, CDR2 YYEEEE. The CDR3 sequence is CASSLGGDHGYTF. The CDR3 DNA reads TGTGCCAGCAGCCTAGGGGGGGACCATGGCTACACCTTC.

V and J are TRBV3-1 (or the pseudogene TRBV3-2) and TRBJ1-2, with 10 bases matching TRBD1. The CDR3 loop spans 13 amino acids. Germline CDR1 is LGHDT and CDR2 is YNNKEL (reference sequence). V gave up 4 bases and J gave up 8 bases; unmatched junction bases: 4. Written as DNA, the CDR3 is TGTGCCAGCAGCCGACAGGGGGCGGAGGGCTACACCTTC. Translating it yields CASSRQGAEGYTF.

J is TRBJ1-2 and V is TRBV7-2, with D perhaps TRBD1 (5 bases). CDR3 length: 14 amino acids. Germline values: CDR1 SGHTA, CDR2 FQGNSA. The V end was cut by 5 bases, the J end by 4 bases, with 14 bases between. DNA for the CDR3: TGTGCCAGCAGCCTGCTGGGAGGGACCTATGGCTACACCTTC. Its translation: CASSLLGGTYGYTF.

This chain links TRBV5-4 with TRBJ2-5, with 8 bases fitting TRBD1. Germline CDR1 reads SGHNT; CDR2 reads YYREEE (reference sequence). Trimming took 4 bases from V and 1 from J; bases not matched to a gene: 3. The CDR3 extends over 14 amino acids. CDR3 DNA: TGTGCCAGCAGCGCGACAGGGGCCCAAGAGACCCAGTACTTC. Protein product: CASSATGAQETQYF.

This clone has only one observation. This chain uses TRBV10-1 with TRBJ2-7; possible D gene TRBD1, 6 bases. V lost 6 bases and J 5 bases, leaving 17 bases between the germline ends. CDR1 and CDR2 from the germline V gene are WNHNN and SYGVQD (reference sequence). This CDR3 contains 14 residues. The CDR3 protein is CASSVSGQIHEQYF. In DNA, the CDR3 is TGCGCCAGCAGCGTGTCGGGACAAATCCACGAGCAGTACTTC.

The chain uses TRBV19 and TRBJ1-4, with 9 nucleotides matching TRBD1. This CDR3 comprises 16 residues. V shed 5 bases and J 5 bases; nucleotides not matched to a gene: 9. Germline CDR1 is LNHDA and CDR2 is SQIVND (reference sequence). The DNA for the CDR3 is TGTGCCAGTAGTCTATGGGACAGGGCCCCAAATGAAAAACTGTTTTTT. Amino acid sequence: CASSLWDRAPNEKLFF. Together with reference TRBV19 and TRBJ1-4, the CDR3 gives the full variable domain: DGGITQSPKYLFRKEGQNVTLSCEQNLNHDAMYWYRQDPGQGLRLIYYSQIVNDFQKGDIAEGYSVSREKKESFPLTVTSAQKNPTAFYLCASSLWDRAPNEKLFFGSGTQLSVL.

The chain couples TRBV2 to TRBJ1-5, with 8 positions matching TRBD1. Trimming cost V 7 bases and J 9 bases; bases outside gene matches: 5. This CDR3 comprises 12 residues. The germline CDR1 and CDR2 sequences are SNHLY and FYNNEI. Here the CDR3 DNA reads TGTGCCAGCAATGGACAGGGTAGGCCCCAGCATTTT. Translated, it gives CASNGQGRPQHF.

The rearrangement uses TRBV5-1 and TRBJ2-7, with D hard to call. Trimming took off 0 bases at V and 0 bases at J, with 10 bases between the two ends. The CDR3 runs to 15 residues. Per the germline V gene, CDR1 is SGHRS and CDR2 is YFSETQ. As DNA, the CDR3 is TGCGCCAGCAGCTTGGAATTACAGAGCTCCTACGAGCAGTACTTC. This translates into CASSLELQSSYEQYF.

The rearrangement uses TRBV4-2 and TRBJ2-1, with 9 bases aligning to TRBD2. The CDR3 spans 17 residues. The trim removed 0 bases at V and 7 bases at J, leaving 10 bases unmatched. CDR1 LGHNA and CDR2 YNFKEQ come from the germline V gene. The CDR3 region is CASSQEGGGAFRNEQFF. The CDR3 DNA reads TGTGCCAGCAGCCAAGAGGGCGGGGGGGCCTTTAGGAATGAGCAGTTCTTC.

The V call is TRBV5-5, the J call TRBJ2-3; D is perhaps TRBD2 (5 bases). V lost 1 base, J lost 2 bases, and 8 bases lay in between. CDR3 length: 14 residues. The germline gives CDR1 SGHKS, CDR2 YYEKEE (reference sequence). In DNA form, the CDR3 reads TGTGCCAGCAGCTTGTCGGGATACACAGATACGCAGTATTTT. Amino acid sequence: CASSLSGYTDTQYF.

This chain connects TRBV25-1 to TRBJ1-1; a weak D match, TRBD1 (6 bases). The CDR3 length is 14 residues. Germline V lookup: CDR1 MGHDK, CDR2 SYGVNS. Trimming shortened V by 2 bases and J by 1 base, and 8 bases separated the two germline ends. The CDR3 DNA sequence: TGTGCCAGCAGTGAAGGGGGCGGGAACACTGAAGCTTTCTTT. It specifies CASSEGGGNTEAFF.

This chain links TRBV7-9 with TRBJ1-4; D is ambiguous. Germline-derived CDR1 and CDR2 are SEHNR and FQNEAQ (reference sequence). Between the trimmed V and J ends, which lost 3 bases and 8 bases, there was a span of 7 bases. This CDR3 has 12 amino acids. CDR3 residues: CASSLPGEKLFF. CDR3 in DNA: TGTGCCAGCAGCTTGCCCGGGGAAAAACTGTTTTTT.

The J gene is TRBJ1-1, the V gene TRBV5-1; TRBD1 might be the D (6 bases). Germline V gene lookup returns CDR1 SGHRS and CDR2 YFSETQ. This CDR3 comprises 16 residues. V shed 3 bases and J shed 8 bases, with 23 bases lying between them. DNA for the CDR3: TGCGCCAGCAGCTCCCCACACGACAGGCCGTCGGCCGAAGCTTTCTTT. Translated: CASSSPHDRPSAEAFF.

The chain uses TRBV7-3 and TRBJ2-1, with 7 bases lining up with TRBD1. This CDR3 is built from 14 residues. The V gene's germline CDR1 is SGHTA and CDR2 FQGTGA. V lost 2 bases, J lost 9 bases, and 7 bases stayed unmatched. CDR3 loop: CASSLAGGWGEQFF. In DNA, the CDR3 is TGTGCCAGCAGCTTAGCAGGGGGTTGGGGTGAGCAGTTCTTC.

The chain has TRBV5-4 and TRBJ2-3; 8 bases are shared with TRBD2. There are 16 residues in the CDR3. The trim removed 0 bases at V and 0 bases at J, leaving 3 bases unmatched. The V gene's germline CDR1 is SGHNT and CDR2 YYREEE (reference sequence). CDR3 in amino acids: CASSLVGGGSTDTQYF. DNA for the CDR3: TGTGCCAGCAGCTTGGTGGGCGGGGGGAGCACAGATACGCAGTATTTT.